These 31 T cell receptor beta chains share one sample of origin, sequenced in a study of radiation and T cells in renal cell carcinoma. Time point: baseline pretreatment blood. The treatment is: 15 Gy SBRT to primary tumor, nephrectomy 4 weeks later. Here immunoSEQ multiplex PCR was the method, and the copy in TCRdb shows in-frame clones only, minus some. The table shows about 150,000 clones, with around 89% occurring only once. The input for sequencing was blood, taken from a patient whose treatment included radiotherapy and nephrectomy. The receptors come from a woman aged 70-85 years with renal cell carcinoma.

The chain has TRBV6-1 and TRBJ2-7; 9 bases map to TRBD1. The CDR3 length is 14 residues. Germline CDR1 reads MNHNS; CDR2 reads SASEGT. Trimming removed 8 bases from V and 1 base from J; junction bases left unmatched: 6. CDR3 nucleotide sequence: TGTGCCAGCCCCTCCGGGACAGGGTCCTACGAGCAGTACTTC. Translated: CASPSGTGSYEQYF.

The chain joins TRBV4-1 to TRBJ1-2; 11 nucleotides align to TRBD1. V lost 1 base, J lost 11 bases, and 12 bases stayed unmatched. Germline-derived CDR1 and CDR2 are MGHRA and YSYEKL. The CDR3 spans 16 residues. In DNA, the CDR3 is TGCGCCAGCAGCCAAGTTCCGGACAGGGGGCCTTTCCAATACACCTTC. It encodes CASSQVPDRGPFQYTF.

The chain links TRBV4-3 to TRBJ2-7; D not certain. Trimming shortened V by 1 base and J by 0 bases, and 7 bases separated the two germline ends. The V gene's germline CDR1 is LGHNA and CDR2 YSLEER. The CDR3 covers 14 residues. The CDR3 here is CASSQGVGSYEQYF. Written as DNA, the CDR3 is TGCGCCAGCAGCCAAGGAGTTGGCTCCTACGAGCAGTACTTC.

The V and J genes are TRBV19 and TRBJ1-2; 8 nucleotides align to TRBD1. The CDR3 covers 15 residues. J lost 2 bases, V lost 8 bases, and 10 bases had no gene match. CDR1 is LNHDA, CDR2 SQIVND, per germline (reference sequence). The CDR3 DNA is TGTGCCAGTTCCCCAGGGGGCGTACGAAACTATGGCTACACCTTC. Amino acid sequence: CASSPGGVRNYGYTF.

This chain connects TRBV19 to TRBJ1-5, with D possibly TRBD1 on 5 matching bases. CDR3 length equals 15 residues. Between the trimmed V and J ends, which lost 0 bases and 4 bases, there was a span of 10 bases. Germline V CDR1 and CDR2: LNHDA, SQIVND (reference sequence). The CDR3 reads CASSIEGRGNQPQHF. CDR3 nucleotides: TGTGCCAGTAGTATAGAAGGGCGGGGGAATCAGCCCCAGCATTTT.

The chain combines TRBV10-3 with TRBJ1-1, with 8 bases identical to TRBD1. V gave up 2 bases and J gave up 7 bases; unmatched junction bases: 6. Germline V gene sequence: CDR1 ENHRY, CDR2 SYGVKD. The CDR3 runs to 14 residues. CDR3 loop: CAISEVGQGSEAFF. Here the CDR3 DNA reads TGTGCCATCAGTGAGGTTGGACAGGGAAGTGAAGCTTTCTTT.

This clone has more than one count but fewer than ten. The chain has TRBV27 and TRBJ1-2; 7 bases map to TRBD1. Germline assignment: CDR1 MNHEY and CDR2 SMNVEV (reference sequence). The CDR3 spans 12 residues. Unmatched junction bases numbered 2, after V lost 8 bases and J lost 2 bases. Here the CDR3 DNA reads TGTGCCAGCGGGGACAGAAACTATGGCTACACCTTC. It codes for CASGDRNYGYTF.

This chain uses TRBV7-2 with TRBJ2-2; the D is unclear. Germline lookup yields CDR1 SGHTA and CDR2 FQGNSA. This CDR3 spans 14 amino acids. V dropped 4 bases and J dropped 8 bases, with 14 bases sitting between them. In nucleotides, the CDR3 is TGTGCCAGCAGCTCCGTTCAGACCGCGGGGGAGCTGTTTTTT. The encoded protein is CASSSVQTAGELFF.

The V call is TRBV14, the J call TRBJ1-1, with 9 bases matching TRBD1. This CDR3 is 17 amino acids long. V lost 4 bases and J lost 1; bases outside the gene matches: 10. In germline, CDR1 is SGHDN, CDR2 FVKESK. The CDR3 sequence: CASSPIGQGTPNTEAFF. DNA of the CDR3: TGTGCCAGCAGCCCGATCGGACAGGGGACCCCGAACACTGAAGCTTTCTTT.

The chain links TRBV5-1 to TRBJ2-1; D possibly corresponds to TRBD2 (5 bases). The germline V gene encodes CDR1 SGHRS and CDR2 YFSETQ. CDR3 size: 15 residues. Deletions cut 0 bases from V and 0 bases from J, with 7 bases between. This CDR3 is CASSLEGSSYNEQFF. The CDR3 nucleotides are TGCGCCAGCAGCTTGGAAGGGAGCTCCTACAATGAGCAGTTCTTC.

J is TRBJ1-2 and V is TRBV7-2, with TRBD1 as a possible D gene (5 bases). The CDR3 contains 11 residues. The V and J ends lost 5 bases and 14 bases respectively, with 15 bases between them. Germline CDR1 reads SGHTA; CDR2 reads FQGNSA. DNA for the CDR3: TGTGCCAGCAGCGCTGGGACTCCGTGGACCTTC. Translated: CASSAGTPWTF.

V is TRBV30 and J is TRBJ1-1; a weak D match, TRBD1 (5 bases). The CDR3 is 17 residues long. Germline V gene lookup returns CDR1 GTSNPN and CDR2 SVGIG (reference sequence). V shed 0 bases and J shed 6 bases, with 23 bases lying between them. The CDR3 nucleotides read TGTGCCTGGAGTGTAATGGGGGGTGGATCTTGGGGCTCTGAAGCTTTCTTT. Encoded protein: CAWSVMGGGSWGSEAFF.

V is TRBV7-9 and J is TRBJ2-1; 10 nucleotides align to TRBD2. This CDR3 has 15 residues. Germline V gene lookup returns CDR1 SEHNR and CDR2 FQNEAQ (reference sequence). J was trimmed by 5 bases and V by 2 bases; bases with no gene match: 3. Here the CDR3 DNA reads TGTGCCAGCAGCTTATATCTAGCGGGGGACAATGAGCAGTTCTTC. Encoded protein: CASSLYLAGDNEQFF.

The V and J genes are TRBV12-5 and TRBJ2-1; 8 positions match TRBD2. There are 19 residues in the CDR3. V dropped 0 bases and J dropped 1; count of bases not matched to a gene: 11. Germline V gives CDR1 LGHNT, CDR2 FRNRAP. The CDR3 region is CASGLVLGGGHISYNEQFF. CDR3 nucleotides: TGTGCTAGTGGTTTGGTACTTGGCGGGGGGCATATTTCCTACAATGAGCAGTTCTTC.

The genes are TRBV19 and TRBJ2-2; possibly TRBD2 for D (6 bases). The CDR3 contains 12 residues. CDR1 LNHDA and CDR2 SQIVND come from the germline V gene (reference sequence). V shed 4 bases and J shed 6 bases, with 6 bases lying between them. In nucleotides, the CDR3 is TGTGCCAGTAGTACGGGGGCCGGGGAGCTGTTTTTT. Its protein product is CASSTGAGELFF. The full variable domain, its missing parts supplied by reference TRBV19 and TRBJ2-2, is DGGITQSPKYLFRKEGQNVTLSCEQNLNHDAMYWYRQDPGQGLRLIYYSQIVNDFQKGDIAEGYSVSREKKESFPLTVTSAQKNPTAFYLCASSTGAGELFFGEGSRLTVL.

The chain combines TRBV10-3 with TRBJ2-1; 7 bases align to TRBD1. The V gene's germline CDR1 is ENHRY and CDR2 SYGVKD. The J segment lost 7 bases and the V segment lost 7 bases, leaving 7 bases of the junction unmatched. CDR3 size: 13 residues. The CDR3 is CAIKGDRVNEQFF. The CDR3 DNA follows: TGTGCCATCAAGGGAGACAGGGTAAATGAGCAGTTCTTC.

The chain has TRBV11-2 and TRBJ2-7; the D is unclear. Trimming removed 8 bases from V and 6 bases from J, with 8 bases in between. Germline lookup yields CDR1 SGHAT and CDR2 FQNNGV. The CDR3 is 10 amino acids. The CDR3 loop reads CASGYPEQYF. CDR3 nucleotides: TGTGCCAGCGGCTACCCCGAGCAGTACTTC.

The CDR3 DNA reads as TGTGCCAGCACTCTGATGGGGGGGGCGGGAAATGAGCAGTTCTTC. Amino acid sequence: CASTLMGGAGNEQFF. This chain uses TRBV6-5 with TRBJ2-1; possibly TRBD2 for D (7 bases). Trimming removed 7 bases from V and 7 bases from J, with 20 bases in between. Germline-derived CDR1 and CDR2 are MNHEY and SVGAGI. The CDR3 contains 15 residues.

Concerning this clone itself: Other DNA sequences in the sample encode the same CDR3. The chain recombines TRBV5-1 with TRBJ2-7; D unresolved. V was pared by 0 bases and J by 1 base, with 5 bases between. From germline, CDR1 is SGHRS and CDR2 YFSETQ. This CDR3 is built from 13 residues. The CDR3 nucleotides read TGCGCCAGCAGCTTGGCGCCTTCCTACGAGCAGTACTTC. Residues: CASSLAPSYEQYF.

The chain employs TRBV19 and TRBJ1-3; D not resolved. Trimming removed 0 bases from V and 0 bases from J, with 15 bases in between. In germline, CDR1 is LNHDA, CDR2 SQIVND (reference sequence). The CDR3 length is 18 residues. CDR3 sequence (DNA): TGTGCCAGTAGTATAGATCATGTTGCGGCCGACTCTGGAAACACCATATATTTT. Its protein is CASSIDHVAADSGNTIYF.

V usage is TRBV2 and J usage is TRBJ2-3; D remains ambiguous. Germline lookup yields CDR1 SNHLY and CDR2 FYNNEI. This CDR3 region has 11 residues. The V gene lost 7 bases and the J gene lost 4 bases, with 6 bases spanning the gap. CDR3 amino acids: CASKGPDTQYF. As DNA, the CDR3 is TGTGCCAGCAAGGGCCCAGATACGCAGTATTTT.

This clone was counted once. J is TRBJ1-1 and V is TRBV27; D ambiguous. Trimming pared 3 bases from V and 0 bases from J, leaving 11 bases between. CDR1 and CDR2 (germline): MNHEY, SMNVEV (reference sequence). The CDR3 extends over 15 amino acids. In nucleotides, the CDR3 is TGTGCCAGCAGTTTGAGGGTAGGTATGAACACTGAAGCTTTCTTT. This encodes CASSLRVGMNTEAFF.

The chain joins TRBV6-1 to TRBJ1-1, with D perhaps matching TRBD1 (5 bases). Trimming removed 7 bases from V and 3 bases from J, with 12 bases in between. This CDR3 region has 13 residues. In germline, CDR1 is MNHNS, CDR2 SASEGT. The CDR3 coding sequence is TGTGCCAGCAACGGACGGGGGGACACTGAAGCTTTCTTT. Protein product: CASNGRGDTEAFF.

The chain employs TRBV10-3 and TRBJ1-2, with 7 bases fitting TRBD1. Germline V lookup: CDR1 ENHRY, CDR2 SYGVKD. With V trimmed by 8 bases and J by 1 base, 1 base remained unmatched. The CDR3 totals 12 residues. CDR3 DNA sequence: TGTGCCATCGGGACAGATAACTATGGCTACACCTTC. Its protein product is CAIGTDNYGYTF.

The chain couples TRBV14 to TRBJ1-5, with unresolved D. Trimming pared 2 bases from V and 5 bases from J, leaving 4 bases between. Germline lookup yields CDR1 SGHDN and CDR2 FVKESK. The CDR3 is 12 residues long. This CDR3 reads CASSQTDQPQHF. The CDR3, as DNA: TGTGCCAGCAGCCAAACAGATCAGCCCCAGCATTTT.

A few counts support this clone. This chain uses TRBV11-3 with TRBJ1-3; no reliable D call. CDR1 SGHNT and CDR2 YENEEA come from the germline V gene. The V gene lost 1 base and the J gene lost 2 bases, with 9 bases spanning the gap. This CDR3 spans 15 amino acids. The CDR3 is CASSLVGPPGNTIYF. Written as DNA, the CDR3 is TGTGCCAGCAGCTTAGTTGGGCCGCCTGGAAACACCATATATTTT.

The gene calls are TRBV27 and TRBJ1-6; D possibly corresponds to TRBD1 (6 bases). V was clipped by 0 bases and J by 7 bases, with 10 bases between them. Germline CDR1 reads MNHEY; CDR2 reads SMNVEV (reference sequence). CDR3 size: 15 residues. CDR3 sequence: CASSLSRTVNSPLHF. CDR3 bases: TGTGCCAGCAGTTTATCCAGGACAGTAAATTCACCCCTCCACTTT.

This chain uses TRBV28 with TRBJ1-1, with D hard to call. In germline, CDR1 is MDHEN, CDR2 SYDVKM. This CDR3 has 12 amino acids. Deletions cut 6 bases from V and 5 bases from J, with 10 bases between. DNA of the CDR3: TGTGCCAGCAGCCGACAAGTAACTGAAGCTTTCTTT. Translated, it gives CASSRQVTEAFF.

The chain couples TRBV19 to TRBJ1-2; 7 nucleotides align to TRBD1. Germline CDR1 and CDR2: LNHDA and SQIVND (reference sequence). The CDR3 length is 15 residues. Trimming cost V 5 bases and J 8 bases; bases outside gene matches: 14. The CDR3 DNA reads as TGTGCCAGTAGTCTCTGGCCGGGACAGAAAGGGGGCTACACCTTC. It specifies CASSLWPGQKGGYTF.

The V and J genes are TRBV6-5 and TRBJ2-7; D not resolved. The V and J ends lost 7 bases and 4 bases respectively, with 8 bases between them. There are 11 residues in the CDR3. Germline V gene sequence: CDR1 MNHEY, CDR2 SVGAGI. Here the CDR3 reads CASKRQYEQYF. CDR3 nucleotide sequence: TGTGCCAGCAAACGTCAATACGAGCAGTACTTC.

The V call is TRBV27, the J call TRBJ2-1, with D hard to call. The CDR3 consists of 15 residues. The germline CDR1 and CDR2 sequences are MNHEY and SMNVEV (reference sequence). Trimming removed 5 bases at V and 4 bases at J, with 15 bases between. CDR3: CASSSLLGRYNEQFF. The CDR3 DNA reads TGTGCCAGCAGTAGTCTATTGGGCCGGTACAATGAGCAGTTCTTC.